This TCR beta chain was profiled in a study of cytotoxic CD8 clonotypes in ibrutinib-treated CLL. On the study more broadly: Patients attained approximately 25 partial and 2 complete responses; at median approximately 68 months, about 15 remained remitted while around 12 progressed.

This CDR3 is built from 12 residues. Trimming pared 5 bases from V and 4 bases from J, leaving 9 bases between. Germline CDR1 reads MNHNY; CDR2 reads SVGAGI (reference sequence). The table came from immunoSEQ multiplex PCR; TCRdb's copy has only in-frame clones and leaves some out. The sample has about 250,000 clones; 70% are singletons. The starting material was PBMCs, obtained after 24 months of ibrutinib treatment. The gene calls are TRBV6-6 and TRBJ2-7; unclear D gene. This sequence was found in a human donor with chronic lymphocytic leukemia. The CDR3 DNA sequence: TGTGCCAGCAGTCCACAGCAGTACGAGCAGTACTTC. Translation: CASSPQQYEQYF.